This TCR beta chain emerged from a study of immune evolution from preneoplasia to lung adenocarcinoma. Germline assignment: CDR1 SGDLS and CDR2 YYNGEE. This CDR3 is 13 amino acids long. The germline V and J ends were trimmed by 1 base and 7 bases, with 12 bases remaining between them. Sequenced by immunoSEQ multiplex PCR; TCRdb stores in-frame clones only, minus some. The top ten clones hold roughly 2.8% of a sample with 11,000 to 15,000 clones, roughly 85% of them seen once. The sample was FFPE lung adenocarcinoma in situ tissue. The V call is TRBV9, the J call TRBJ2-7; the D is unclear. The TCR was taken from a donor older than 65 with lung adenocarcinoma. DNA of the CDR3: TGTGCCAGCAGCGTAAGGGTCGACGGGGAGCAGTACTTC. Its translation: CASSVRVDGEQYF.